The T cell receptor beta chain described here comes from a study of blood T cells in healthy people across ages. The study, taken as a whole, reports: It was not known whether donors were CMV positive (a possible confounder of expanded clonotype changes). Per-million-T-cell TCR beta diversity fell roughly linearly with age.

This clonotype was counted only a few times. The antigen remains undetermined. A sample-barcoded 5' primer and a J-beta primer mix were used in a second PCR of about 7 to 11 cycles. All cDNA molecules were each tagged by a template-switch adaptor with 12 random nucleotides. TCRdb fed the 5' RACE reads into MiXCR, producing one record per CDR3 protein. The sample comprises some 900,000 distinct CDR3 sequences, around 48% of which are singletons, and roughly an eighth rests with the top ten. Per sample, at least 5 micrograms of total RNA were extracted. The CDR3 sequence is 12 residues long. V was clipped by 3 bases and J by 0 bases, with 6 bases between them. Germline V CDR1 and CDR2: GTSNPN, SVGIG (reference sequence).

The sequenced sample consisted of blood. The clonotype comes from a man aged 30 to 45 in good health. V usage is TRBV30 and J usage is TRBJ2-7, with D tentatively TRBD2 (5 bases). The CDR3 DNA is TGTGCCTGGAGAGGGAGCTCCTACGAGCAGTACTTC. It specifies CAWRGSSYEQYF.